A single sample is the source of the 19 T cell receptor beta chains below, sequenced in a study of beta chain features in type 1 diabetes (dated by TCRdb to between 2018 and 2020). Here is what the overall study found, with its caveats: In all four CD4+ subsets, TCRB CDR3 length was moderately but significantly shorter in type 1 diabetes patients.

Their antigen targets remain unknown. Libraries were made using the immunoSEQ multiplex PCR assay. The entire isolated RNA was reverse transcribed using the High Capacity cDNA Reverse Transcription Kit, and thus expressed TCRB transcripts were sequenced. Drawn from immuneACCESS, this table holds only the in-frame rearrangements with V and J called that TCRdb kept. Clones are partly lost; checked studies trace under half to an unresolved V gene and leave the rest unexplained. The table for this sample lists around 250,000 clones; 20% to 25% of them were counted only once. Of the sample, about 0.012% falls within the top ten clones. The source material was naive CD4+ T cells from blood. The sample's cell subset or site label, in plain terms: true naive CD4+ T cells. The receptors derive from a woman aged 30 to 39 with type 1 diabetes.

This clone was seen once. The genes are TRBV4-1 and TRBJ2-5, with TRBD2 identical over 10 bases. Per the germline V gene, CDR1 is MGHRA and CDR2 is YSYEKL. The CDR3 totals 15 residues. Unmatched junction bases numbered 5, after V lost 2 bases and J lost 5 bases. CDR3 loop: CASSQPTGLAETQYF. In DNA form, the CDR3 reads TGCGCCAGCAGCCAACCTACGGGACTAGCGGAGACCCAGTACTTC.

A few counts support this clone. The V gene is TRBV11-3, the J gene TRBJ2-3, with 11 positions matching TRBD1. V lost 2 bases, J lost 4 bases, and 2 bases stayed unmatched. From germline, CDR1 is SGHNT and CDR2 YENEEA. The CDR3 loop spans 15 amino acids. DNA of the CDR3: TGTGCCAGCAGCTTAAGGGGACAGGGGGCAGATACGCAGTATTTT. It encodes CASSLRGQGADTQYF.

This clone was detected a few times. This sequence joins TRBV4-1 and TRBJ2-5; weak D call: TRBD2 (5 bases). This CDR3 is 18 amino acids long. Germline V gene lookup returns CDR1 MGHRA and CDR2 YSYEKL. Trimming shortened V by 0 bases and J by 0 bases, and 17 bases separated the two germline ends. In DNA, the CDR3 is TGCGCCAGCAGCCAAGATCTGGGAGCTCGGAAGTACCAAGAGACCCAGTACTTC. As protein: CASSQDLGARKYQETQYF.

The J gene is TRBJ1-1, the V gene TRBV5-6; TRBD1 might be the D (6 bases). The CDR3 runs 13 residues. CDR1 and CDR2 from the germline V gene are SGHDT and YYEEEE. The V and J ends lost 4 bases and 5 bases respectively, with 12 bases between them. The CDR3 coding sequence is TGTGCCAGCAGCCCCGACAGGTCGACTGAAGCTTTCTTT. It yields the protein CASSPDRSTEAFF.

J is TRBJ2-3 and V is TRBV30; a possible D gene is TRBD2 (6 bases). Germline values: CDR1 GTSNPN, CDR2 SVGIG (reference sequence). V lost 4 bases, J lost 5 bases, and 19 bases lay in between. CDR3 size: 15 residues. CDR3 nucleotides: TGTGCCTGGACTCATCCTACGGGAGTGGTAGATACGCAGTATTTT. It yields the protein CAWTHPTGVVDTQYF.

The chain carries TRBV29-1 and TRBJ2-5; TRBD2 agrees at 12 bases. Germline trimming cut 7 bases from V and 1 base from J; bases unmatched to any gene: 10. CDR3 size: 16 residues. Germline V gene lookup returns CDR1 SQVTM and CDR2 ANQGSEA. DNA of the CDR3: TGCAGCGGCCAGACTAGCGGGAGCCTCTTCCAAGAGACCCAGTACTTC. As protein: CSGQTSGSLFQETQYF.

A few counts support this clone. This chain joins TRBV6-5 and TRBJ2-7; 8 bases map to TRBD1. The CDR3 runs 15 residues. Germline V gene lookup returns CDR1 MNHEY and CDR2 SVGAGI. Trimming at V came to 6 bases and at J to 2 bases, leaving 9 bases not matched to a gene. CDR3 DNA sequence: TGTGCCAGCAGCCGATCCGGGACAGGACCCTACGAGCAGTACTTC. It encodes CASSRSGTGPYEQYF.

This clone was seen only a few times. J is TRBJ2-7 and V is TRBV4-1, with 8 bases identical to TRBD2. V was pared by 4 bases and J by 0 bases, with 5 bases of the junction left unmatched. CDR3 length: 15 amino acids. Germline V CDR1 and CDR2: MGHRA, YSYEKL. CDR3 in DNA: TGCGCCAGCAGCCGAGGGACTAGGCACTCCTACGAGCAGTACTTC. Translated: CASSRGTRHSYEQYF.

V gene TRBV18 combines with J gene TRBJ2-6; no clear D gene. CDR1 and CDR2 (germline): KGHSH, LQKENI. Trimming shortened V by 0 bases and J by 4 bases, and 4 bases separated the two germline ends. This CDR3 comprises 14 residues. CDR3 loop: CASSPPEGANVLTF. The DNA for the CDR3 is TGTGCCAGCTCACCACCGGAGGGGGCCAACGTCCTGACTTTC.

CDR3 in amino acids: CASSLNPDRAEAFF. DNA for the CDR3: TGTGCCAGCAGCCTGAATCCGGACAGGGCTGAAGCTTTCTTT. This chain joins TRBV14 and TRBJ1-1; TRBD1 aligns across 8 bases. CDR1 is SGHDN, CDR2 FVKESK, per germline. V trimming: 4 bases; J trimming: 6 bases; junction bases outside the gene matches: 7. This CDR3 spans 14 amino acids. Using reference TRBV14 and TRBJ1-1 for the parts outside the CDR3, the full variable domain is EAGVTQFPSHSVIEKGQTVTLRCDPISGHDNLYWYRRVMGKEIKFLLHFVKESKQDESGMPNNRFLAERTGGTYSTLKVQPAELEDSGVYFCASSLNPDRAEAFFGQGTRLTVV.

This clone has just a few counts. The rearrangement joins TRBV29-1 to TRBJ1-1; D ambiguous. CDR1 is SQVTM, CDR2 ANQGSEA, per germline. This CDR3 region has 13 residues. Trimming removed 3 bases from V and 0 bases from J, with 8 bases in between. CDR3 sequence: CSVEVVMNTEAFF. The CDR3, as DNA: TGCAGCGTTGAGGTAGTTATGAACACTGAAGCTTTCTTT.

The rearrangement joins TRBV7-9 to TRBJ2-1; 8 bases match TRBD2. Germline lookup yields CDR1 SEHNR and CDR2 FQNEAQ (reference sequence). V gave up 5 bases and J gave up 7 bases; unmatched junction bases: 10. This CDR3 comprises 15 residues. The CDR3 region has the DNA TGTGCCAGCAGCGCACCGGGACTAGTAGGTAATGAGCAGTTCTTC. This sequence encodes CASSAPGLVGNEQFF.

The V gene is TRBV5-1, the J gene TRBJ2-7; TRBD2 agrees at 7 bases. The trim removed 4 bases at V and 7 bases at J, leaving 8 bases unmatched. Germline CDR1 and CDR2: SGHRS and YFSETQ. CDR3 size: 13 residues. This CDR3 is CASSQSGAREQYF. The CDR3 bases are TGCGCCAGCAGCCAGAGCGGGGCCAGAGAGCAGTACTTC.

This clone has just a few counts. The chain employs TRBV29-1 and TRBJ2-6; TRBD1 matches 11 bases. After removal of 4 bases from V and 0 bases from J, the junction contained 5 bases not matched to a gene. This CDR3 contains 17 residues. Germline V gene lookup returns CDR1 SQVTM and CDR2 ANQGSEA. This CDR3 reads CSVAGGQGDSGANVLTF. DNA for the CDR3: TGCAGCGTTGCCGGGGGACAGGGGGACTCTGGGGCCAACGTCCTGACTTTC.

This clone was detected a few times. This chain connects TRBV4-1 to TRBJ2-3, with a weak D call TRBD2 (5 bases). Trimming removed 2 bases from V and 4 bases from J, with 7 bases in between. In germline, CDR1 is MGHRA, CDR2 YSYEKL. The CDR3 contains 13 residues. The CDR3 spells CASSQPSPDTQYF. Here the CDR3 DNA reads TGCGCCAGCAGCCAACCTAGCCCAGATACGCAGTATTTT.

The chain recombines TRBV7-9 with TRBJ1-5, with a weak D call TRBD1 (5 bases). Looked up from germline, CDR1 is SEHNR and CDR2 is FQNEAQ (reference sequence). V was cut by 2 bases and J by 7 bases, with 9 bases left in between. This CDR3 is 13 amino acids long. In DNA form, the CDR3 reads TGTGCCAGCAGCTTATGGGGGGAACAGCCCCAGCATTTT. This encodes CASSLWGEQPQHF.

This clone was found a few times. The CDR3 is CASSPPPGTGSYEQYF. As DNA, the CDR3 is TGTGCCAGCAGTCCACCCCCCGGGACAGGATCCTACGAGCAGTACTTC. The J gene is TRBJ2-7, the V gene TRBV13; 8 nucleotides agree with TRBD1. The CDR3 spans 16 residues. V trimming: 6 bases; J trimming: 1 base; junction bases outside the gene matches: 11. Per germline, CDR1 PRHDT and CDR2 FYEKMQ (reference sequence).

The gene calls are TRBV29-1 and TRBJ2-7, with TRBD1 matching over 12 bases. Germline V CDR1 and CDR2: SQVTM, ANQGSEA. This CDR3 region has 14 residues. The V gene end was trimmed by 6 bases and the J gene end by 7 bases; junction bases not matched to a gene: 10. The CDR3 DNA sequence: TGCAGCGTCATTACCGGGACAGGGGGCGGGGAGCAGTACTTC. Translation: CSVITGTGGGEQYF.

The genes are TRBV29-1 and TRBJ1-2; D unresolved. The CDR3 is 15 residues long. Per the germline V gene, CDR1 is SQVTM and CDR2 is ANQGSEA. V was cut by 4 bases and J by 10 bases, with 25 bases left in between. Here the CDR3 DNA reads TGCAGCGTTGCCCCCCGACTTTCAAGGGAGGCCTACTACACCTTC. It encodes CSVAPRLSREAYYTF.